Listed below are T cell receptor beta chains from one sample, sequenced in a study of blood T cells in healthy people across ages. TCRdb ran MiXCR on the 5' RACE reads and lists one entry per CDR3 protein. The sample holds under 950,000 distinct CDR3 sequences, 22% seen once. The sequencing sample was made of blood. These TCRs come from a man between 65 and 85 years old in good health. CDR3s include the opening cysteine and the closing phenylalanine or tryptophan. D genes are given only for firm matches.

j_call: TRBJ1-5; v_call: TRBV24-1; d_call: NA; cdr3_aa: CATSASGGNQPQHF
j_call: TRBJ2-1; v_call: TRBV4-2; d_call: NA; cdr3_aa: CASSQDRDGEQFF
j_call: TRBJ1-2; v_call: TRBV18; d_call: NA; cdr3_aa: CASTQGGNYGYTF
j_call: TRBJ2-2; v_call: TRBV27; d_call: TRBD2; cdr3_aa: CASSLSGLAGVIGELFF
j_call: NA; v_call: TRBV4-2; d_call: NA; cdr3_aa: CASSQGAQGNGYEQYF
j_call: TRBJ1-4; v_call: TRBV7-2; d_call: NA; cdr3_aa: CASSPRGVGEKLFF
j_call: TRBJ1-6; v_call: TRBV9; d_call: NA; cdr3_aa: CASSGQVGGTPLHF
j_call: TRBJ1-1; v_call: TRBV3-1; d_call: NA; cdr3_aa: CASRDRQITEAFF
j_call: TRBJ2-5; v_call: TRBV7-2; d_call: NA; cdr3_aa: CASSFFGARETQYF
j_call: TRBJ1-5; v_call: TRBV5-8; d_call: NA; cdr3_aa: CASNLQGLNQPQHF
j_call: TRBJ1-4; v_call: TRBV12-3/TRBV12-4; d_call: TRBD1; cdr3_aa: CASSRQGGSEKLFF
j_call: TRBJ2-4; v_call: TRBV29-1; d_call: NA; cdr3_aa: CSAGDRIENIQYF
j_call: TRBJ2-3; v_call: TRBV29-1; d_call: TRBD2; cdr3_aa: CSVAPLAGGGDTQYF
j_call: TRBJ1-2; v_call: TRBV28; d_call: NA; cdr3_aa: CASSLPAGNYGYTF
j_call: TRBJ1-5; v_call: TRBV5-1; d_call: NA; cdr3_aa: CASSLVPGNQPQHF
j_call: TRBJ1-5; v_call: TRBV6-6; d_call: NA; cdr3_aa: CASNPTYTGSSNQPQHF
j_call: TRBJ2-4; v_call: TRBV25-1; d_call: NA; cdr3_aa: CASSEYKPRLAKNIQYF
j_call: TRBJ1-5; v_call: TRBV11-2; d_call: NA; cdr3_aa: CASSLDPGENQPQHF
j_call: TRBJ2-1; v_call: TRBV7-3; d_call: TRBD2; cdr3_aa: CASSSQPGLAGVSYNEQFF
j_call: TRBJ1-3; v_call: TRBV21-1; d_call: NA; cdr3_aa: CASSSSTHGGNTIYF
j_call: TRBJ2-1; v_call: TRBV20-1; d_call: TRBD2; cdr3_aa: CSARMAGGYNEQFF
j_call: TRBJ2-1; v_call: TRBV20-1; d_call: NA; cdr3_aa: CSAILRGTINEQFF
j_call: TRBJ2-5; v_call: TRBV9; d_call: TRBD2; cdr3_aa: CASTLGLAEETQYF
j_call: TRBJ1-5; v_call: TRBV7-6; d_call: TRBD1; cdr3_aa: CASSFRQGRGQPQHF
j_call: TRBJ2-1; v_call: TRBV28; d_call: TRBD1; cdr3_aa: CASSTTGELNEQFF
j_call: TRBJ2-1; v_call: TRBV18; d_call: NA; cdr3_aa: CASSPGLALANEQFF
j_call: TRBJ1-2; v_call: TRBV6-1; d_call: TRBD1; cdr3_aa: CAIAQGANYGYTF